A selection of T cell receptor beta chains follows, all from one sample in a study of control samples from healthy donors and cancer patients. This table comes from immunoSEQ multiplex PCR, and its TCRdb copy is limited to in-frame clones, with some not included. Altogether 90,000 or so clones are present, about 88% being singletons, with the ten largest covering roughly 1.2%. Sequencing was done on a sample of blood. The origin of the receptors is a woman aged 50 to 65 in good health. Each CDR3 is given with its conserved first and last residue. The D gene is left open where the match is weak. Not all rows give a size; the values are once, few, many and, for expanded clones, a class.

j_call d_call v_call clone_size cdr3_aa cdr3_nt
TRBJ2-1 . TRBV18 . CASSPPGVKYNEQFF TGTGCCAGCTCACCGCCAGGGGTCAAGTACAATGAGCAGTTCTTC
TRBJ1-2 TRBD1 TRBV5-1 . CASSRSRDSLGEDGYTF TGCGCCAGCAGCCGCTCCAGGGACAGCCTGGGAGAGGATGGCTACACCTTC
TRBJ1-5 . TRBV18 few CASSPASGARTQHF TGTGCCAGCTCACCAGCCTCCGGGGCTCGGACCCAGCATTTT
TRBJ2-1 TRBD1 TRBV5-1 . CASSSTTGSYNEQFF TGCGCCAGCAGCTCTACGACAGGGTCCTACAATGAGCAGTTCTTC
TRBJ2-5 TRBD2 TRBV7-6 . CASSLVGRGQETQYF TGTGCCAGCAGCTTAGTCGGGAGGGGCCAAGAGACCCAGTACTTC
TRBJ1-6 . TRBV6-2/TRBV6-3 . CASSTYRFPRSPLHF TGTGCCAGCAGTACTTATCGATTTCCCAGGTCACCCCTCCACTTT
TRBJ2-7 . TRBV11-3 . CASSPPSGDEQYF TGTGCCAGCAGCCCACCCTCCGGGGACGAGCAGTACTTC
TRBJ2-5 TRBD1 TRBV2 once CASTPQGVEGETQYF TGTGCCAGCACCCCCCAGGGGGTTGAGGGAGAGACCCAGTACTTC
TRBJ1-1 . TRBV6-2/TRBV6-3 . CASSYDRNTEAFF TGTGCCAGCAGTTATGATCGGAACACTGAAGCTTTCTTT
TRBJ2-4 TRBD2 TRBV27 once CASSSRGGPNIQYF TGTGCCAGCAGCTCCCGGGGGGGGCCGAACATTCAGTACTTC
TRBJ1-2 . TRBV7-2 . CASSSDAIGNYGYTF TGTGCCAGCAGCTCGGATGCTATAGGAAACTATGGCTACACCTTC
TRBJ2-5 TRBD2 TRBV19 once CASSIGRLAGGLRETQYF TGTGCCAGTAGTATAGGACGGCTAGCGGGGGGCCTTCGGGAGACCCAGTACTTC
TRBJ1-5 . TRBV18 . CASSPGQQNQPQHF TGTGCCAGCTCTCCCGGACAGCAGAATCAGCCCCAGCATTTT
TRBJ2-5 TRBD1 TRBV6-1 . CASSDQDREETQYF TGTGCCAGCAGTGACCAGGACAGGGAAGAGACCCAGTACTTC
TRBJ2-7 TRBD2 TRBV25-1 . CASATGGNYEQYF TGTGCCAGCGCGACGGGGGGGAACTACGAGCAGTACTTC